Below are 20 T cell receptor beta chains sequenced from a single sample in a study of T cells after yellow fever vaccination. Using its own MiXCR run on the 5' RACE reads, TCRdb lists one record per CDR3 protein. The data contain some 350,000 distinct CDR3 sequences, 6.2% of them seen just once; the ten biggest clones take up 15%. Sequencing was performed on PBMCs, taken 5 days after the yellow fever booster vaccination. The source is a man aged 25 to 45 who received the YFV17D yellow fever vaccine.

Many counts were recorded for this clonotype. The chain couples TRBV20-1 to TRBJ2-1; 10 nucleotides line up with TRBD2. The germline CDR1 and CDR2 sequences are DFQATT and SNEGSKA (reference sequence). V lost 0 bases and J lost 8; bases outside the gene matches: 7. The CDR3 has 15 residues. Written as DNA, the CDR3 is TGCAGTGCTAGAGATTTCAGCGGGAGGGGGTATGAGCAGTTCTTC. This codes for CSARDFSGRGYEQFF.

This clonotype occurred many times. The J gene is TRBJ2-5, the V gene TRBV18; D remains unclear. Germline CDR1 reads KGHSH; CDR2 reads LQKENI. This CDR3 region has 16 residues. The ends were cut back, 1 base at V and 5 bases at J, with 17 bases in the middle. The CDR3 DNA sequence: TGTGCCAGCTCACCACAAACCAGGACCTCGGCCGAGACCCAGTACTTC. It codes for CASSPQTRTSAETQYF.

This clonotype has a handful of counts. The CDR3 sequence is CASSLLKGGKNIQYF. The CDR3 nucleotides read TGTGCCAGCAGCCTTTTAAAGGGGGGCAAAAACATTCAGTACTTC. The chain employs TRBV3-1 and TRBJ2-4; either TRBD1 or TRBD2 may fit D (6 bases each). The CDR3 loop spans 15 amino acids. Germline CDR1 and CDR2: LGHDT and YNNKEL (reference sequence). Trimming cost V 4 bases and J 3 bases, with 13 bases left between them.

The chain carries TRBV7-3 and TRBJ2-1; D is possibly TRBD2 (5 bases). The CDR3 runs to 13 residues. CDR1 and CDR2 from the germline V gene are SGHTA and FQGTGA. V gave up 5 bases and J gave up 14 bases, with 19 bases separating them. The CDR3 reads CASSPMTTHHEFF. As DNA, the CDR3 is TGTGCCAGCAGCCCCATGACTACCCACCACGAGTTCTTC. Supplemented by reference TRBV7-3 and TRBJ2-1, the full variable domain reads GAGVSQTPSNKVTEKGKYVELRCDPISGHTALYWYRQSLGQGPEFLIYFQGTGAADDSGLPNDRFFAVRPEGSVSTLKIQRTERGDSAVYLCASSPMTTHHEFFGPGTRLTVL.

CDR3 nucleotide sequence: TGTGCCAGCAGTTCTAGCGGGAGGGTAAATGAGCAGTTCTTC. As protein: CASSSSGRVNEQFF. The chain is built from TRBV27 and TRBJ2-1, with TRBD2 identical over 12 bases. V was clipped by 4 bases and J by 7 bases; unmatched bases: 2. Germline V CDR1 and CDR2: MNHEY, SMNVEV (reference sequence). The CDR3 contains 14 residues.

This clonotype was seen repeatedly, ten times or more. The genes are TRBV11-2 and TRBJ2-7; 9 bases are shared with TRBD2. The germline V gene has CDR1 SGHAT and CDR2 FQNNGV. This CDR3 has 15 residues. With V trimmed by 5 bases and J by 3 bases, 8 bases remained unmatched. CDR3 residues: CASSQGPSGIYEQYF. The CDR3 region has the DNA TGTGCCAGCAGCCAGGGGCCTAGCGGGATCTACGAGCAGTACTTC. Filled out from reference TRBV11-2 and TRBJ2-7, the complete variable domain reads EAGVAQSPRYKIIEKRQSVAFWCNPISGHATLYWYQQILGQGPKLLIQFQNNGVVDDSQLPKDRFSAERLKGVDSTLKIQPAKLEDSAVYLCASSQGPSGIYEQYFGPGTRLTVT.

This clonotype was detected only a few times. The chain employs TRBV29-1 and TRBJ2-2, with 7 bases matching TRBD2. V dropped 7 bases and J dropped 5; count of bases not matched to a gene: 10. The CDR3 loop spans 14 amino acids. The V gene's germline CDR1 is SQVTM and CDR2 ANQGSEA. The CDR3 sequence: CSGCVAGTTGELFF. DNA for the CDR3: TGCAGCGGGTGCGTAGCGGGCACGACCGGGGAGCTGTTTTTT.

This clonotype was seen repeatedly, ten times or more. The chain carries TRBV9 and TRBJ2-3; D is undetermined. The CDR3 has 12 amino acids. Germline CDR1 SGDLS, CDR2 YYNGEE. Trimming took 2 bases from V and 4 from J, leaving 5 bases between them. CDR3 loop: CASSVLPDTQYF. The CDR3 bases are TGTGCCAGCAGCGTTCTCCCAGATACGCAGTATTTT.

This clonotype was picked up a small number of times. This chain links TRBV5-1 with TRBJ2-7; TRBD2 agrees at 11 bases. Germline assignment: CDR1 SGHRS and CDR2 YFSETQ. The CDR3 has 17 amino acids. J was trimmed by 2 bases and V by 3 bases; bases with no gene match: 10. The CDR3 is CASSYIRTSGSPYEQYF. The CDR3 DNA follows: TGCGCCAGCAGCTACATCAGGACTAGCGGGTCCCCCTACGAGCAGTACTTC.

This clonotype was counted only a few times. This chain links TRBV12-3 or TRBV12-4 with TRBJ2-4; the match to TRBD2 covers 8 bases. The CDR3 contains 18 residues. V lost 4 bases and J lost 1; bases outside the gene matches: 12. The DNA of the CDR3 is TGTGCCAGCAGTTGGCCTCCTCGGACTAGCTGGGCCAAAAACATTCAGTACTTC. The encoded protein is CASSWPPRTSWAKNIQYF.

This clonotype was observed a few times. V and J are TRBV3-1 and TRBJ1-4, with 10 bases that match TRBD1. The CDR3 length is 14 residues. Trimming at V came to 6 bases and at J to 8 bases, leaving 6 bases not matched to a gene. The germline V gene encodes CDR1 LGHDT and CDR2 YNNKEL (reference sequence). The CDR3 nucleotides are TGTGCCAGCAGTTCGGGGACAGGGGCCGAAAAACTGTTTTTT. As protein: CASSSGTGAEKLFF.

This clonotype appeared a few times. The chain couples TRBV7-8 to TRBJ2-5; the D gene is possibly TRBD1 (6 bases). Germline V CDR1 and CDR2: SGHVS, FQNEAQ. This CDR3 spans 13 amino acids. Trimming took off 7 bases at V and 2 bases at J, with 11 bases between the two ends. CDR3 amino acids: CASTRGEQETQYF. The CDR3 nucleotides are TGTGCCAGCACCAGGGGAGAGCAAGAGACCCAGTACTTC.

This clonotype was seen more than once but under ten times. V gene TRBV5-1 combines with J gene TRBJ2-2, with 8 bases matching TRBD1. V lost 8 bases, J lost 3 bases, and 12 bases stayed unmatched. The CDR3 loop spans 16 amino acids. Germline CDR1 SGHRS, CDR2 YFSETQ. This CDR3 is CASAGGDVLDTGELFF. The CDR3 nucleotides read TGCGCCAGTGCAGGGGGCGACGTTCTGGACACCGGGGAGCTGTTTTTT.

V is TRBV4-3 and J is TRBJ2-1; D gene unclear. The CDR3 loop spans 14 amino acids. V lost 4 bases, J lost 6 bases, and 13 bases lay in between. The V gene's germline CDR1 is LGHNA and CDR2 YSLEER. The CDR3 DNA reads TGCGCCAGCAGCCCAAACCGAGTACGCAATGAGCAGTTCTTC. It is translated as CASSPNRVRNEQFF.

This clonotype was found a few times. The chain is built from TRBV15 and TRBJ2-1; perhaps TRBD2 as D (5 bases). The CDR3 totals 13 residues. Germline V gene lookup returns CDR1 LNHNV and CDR2 YYDKDF (reference sequence). The V gene lost 1 base and the J gene lost 6 bases, with 7 bases spanning the gap. The chain's CDR3 is CATSRAAGNEQFF. The CDR3 DNA reads TGTGCCACCAGCAGAGCGGCGGGCAATGAGCAGTTCTTC.

This clonotype appeared many times. J is TRBJ2-3 and V is TRBV7-2; D gene uncertain. Germline lookup yields CDR1 SGHTA and CDR2 FQGNSA. CDR3 length: 12 amino acids. V lost 2 bases, J lost 9 bases, and 9 bases lay in between. CDR3 bases: TGTGCCAGCAGCTTACCCTTAGGGACGCAGTATTTT. Translating it yields CASSLPLGTQYF.

In this sample, this clonotype turned up a few times. V and J are TRBV20-1 and TRBJ1-5; no clear D. V shed 3 bases and J shed 4 bases, with 10 bases lying between them. The CDR3 is 13 amino acids. Germline V gene lookup returns CDR1 DFQATT and CDR2 SNEGSKA (reference sequence). CDR3 in amino acids: CSASSTANQPQHF. For the CDR3, the DNA is TGCAGTGCTAGTAGCACAGCAAATCAGCCCCAGCATTTT.

This clonotype was found many times. V gene TRBV7-9 combines with J gene TRBJ2-1; 11 nucleotides agree with TRBD2. Germline V CDR1 and CDR2: SEHNR, FQNEAQ (reference sequence). This CDR3 is 17 amino acids long. The ends lost 3 bases at V and 6 bases at J; junction bases unmatched: 10. DNA for the CDR3: TGTGCCAGCAGCTTCAGACTAGCGGGAAGCCGGCTCAATGAGCAGTTCTTC. It specifies CASSFRLAGSRLNEQFF. Full variable domain (rest looked up from reference TRBV7-9 and TRBJ2-1): DTGVSQNPRHKITKRGQNVTFRCDPISEHNRLYWYRQTLGQGPEFLTYFQNEAQLEKSRLLSDRFSAERPKGSFSTLEIQRTEQGDSAMYLCASSFRLAGSRLNEQFFGPGTRLTVL.

This clonotype was detected only a few times. The chain employs TRBV5-4 and TRBJ2-2; D is unclear. Trimming left V 1 base short and J 9 bases short, with 10 bases between. CDR3 length: 13 residues. Germline CDR1 SGHNT, CDR2 YYREEE (reference sequence). DNA for the CDR3: TGTGCCAGCAGCTTGAGTGAGTCCAGGGAGCTGTTTTTT. Protein product: CASSLSESRELFF.

The chain carries TRBV7-6 and TRBJ1-5; D is uncertain. CDR1 SGHVS and CDR2 FNYEAQ come from the germline V gene. There are 19 residues in the CDR3. V was trimmed by 0 bases and J by 0 bases, leaving 18 bases between them. CDR3 amino acids: CASSLAPLSRSNSNQPQHF. In nucleotides, the CDR3 is TGTGCCAGCAGCTTAGCGCCCCTGTCAAGGTCAAATAGCAATCAGCCCCAGCATTTT.